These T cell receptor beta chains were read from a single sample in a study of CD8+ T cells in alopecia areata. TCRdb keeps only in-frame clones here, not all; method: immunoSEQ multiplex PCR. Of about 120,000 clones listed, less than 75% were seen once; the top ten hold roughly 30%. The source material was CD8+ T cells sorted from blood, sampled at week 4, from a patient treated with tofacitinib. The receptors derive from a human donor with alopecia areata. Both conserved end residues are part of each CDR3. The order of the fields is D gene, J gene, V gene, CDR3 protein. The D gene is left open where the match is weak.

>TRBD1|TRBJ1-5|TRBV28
CASSPTGVRNQPQHF
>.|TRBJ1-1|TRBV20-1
CSGGWAAFF
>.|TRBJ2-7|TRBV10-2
CASSLGRSEQYF
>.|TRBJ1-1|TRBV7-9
CASSPEREAFF
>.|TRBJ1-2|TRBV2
CASSEVNFYGYTF
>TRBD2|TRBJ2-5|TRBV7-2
CASSNGGFLQETQYF
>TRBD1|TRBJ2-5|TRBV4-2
CASGQEPQETQYF
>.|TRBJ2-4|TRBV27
CASSPSGGAKNIQYF
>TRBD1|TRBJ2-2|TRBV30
CAWTSGTGGSGELFF
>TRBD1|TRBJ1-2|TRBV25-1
CASSEFGTGGAGYGYTF
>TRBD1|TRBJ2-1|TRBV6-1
CASSEWGQSKYNEQFF
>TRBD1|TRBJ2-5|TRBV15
CATSNRDSTQETQYF
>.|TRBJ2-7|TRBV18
CASSPLDTSYEQYF
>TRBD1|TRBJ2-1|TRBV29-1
CSVVQRGLVDEQFF
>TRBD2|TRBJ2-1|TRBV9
CASSVVAGYYNEQFF
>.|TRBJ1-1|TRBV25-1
CASSESGYTEAFF
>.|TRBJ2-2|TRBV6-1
CASTVAGELFF
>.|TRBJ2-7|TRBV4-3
CASSQVEWSNYEQYF
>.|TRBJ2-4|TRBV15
CATSGGALEERDIQYF
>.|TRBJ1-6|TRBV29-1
CSAETGGDSPLHF
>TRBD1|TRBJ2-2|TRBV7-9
CASSSTGFTGELFF
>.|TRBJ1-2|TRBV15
CATSRDQRQNYGYTF
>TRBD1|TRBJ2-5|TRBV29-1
CSVEDLEGAGETQYF
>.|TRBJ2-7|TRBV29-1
CSVEGGNRAPWEQYF
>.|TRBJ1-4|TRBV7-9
CASRRTPSTNEKLFF
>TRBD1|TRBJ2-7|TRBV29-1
CSADRDEGQYF
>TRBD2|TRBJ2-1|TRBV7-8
CASSPQGTSGVEQFF
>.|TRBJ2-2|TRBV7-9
CASSGNTGELFF